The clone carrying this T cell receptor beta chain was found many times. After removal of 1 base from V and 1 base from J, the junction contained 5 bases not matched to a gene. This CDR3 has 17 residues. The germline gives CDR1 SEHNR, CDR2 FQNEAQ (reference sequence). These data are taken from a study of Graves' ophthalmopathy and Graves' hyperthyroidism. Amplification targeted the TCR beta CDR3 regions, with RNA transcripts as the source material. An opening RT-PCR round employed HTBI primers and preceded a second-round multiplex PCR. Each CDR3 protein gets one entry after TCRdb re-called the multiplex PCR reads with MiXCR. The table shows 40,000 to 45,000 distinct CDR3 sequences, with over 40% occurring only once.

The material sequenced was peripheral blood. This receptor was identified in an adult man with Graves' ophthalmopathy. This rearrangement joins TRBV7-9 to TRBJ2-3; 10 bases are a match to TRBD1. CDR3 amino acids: CASSLGSGTGGTDTQYF. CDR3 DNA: TGTGCCAGCAGCTTAGGCAGCGGGACAGGGGGCACAGATACGCAGTATTTT.